Listed below are T cell receptor beta chains from one sample, sequenced in a study of B cell selection in AIRE deficiency. The data were produced by immunoSEQ multiplex PCR, yet TCRdb's version contains in-frame clones alone and is incomplete. The sample includes some 19,000 clones, roughly 97% of them seen just once. Sequencing used conventional CD4+ T cells sorted from PBMCs. The receptors shown here come from a human donor with AIRE deficiency. CDR3s include the opening cysteine and the closing phenylalanine or tryptophan. Each record gives: V gene, J gene, CDR3 protein.

>TRBV4-2|TRBJ2-1
CASSQASGHNEQFF
>TRBV7-8|TRBJ2-2
CASSPAGGHTGELFF
>TRBV9|TRBJ1-6
CASSVGERSPLHF
>TRBV5-4|TRBJ1-1
CASSLVATGGTEAFF
>TRBV6-1|TRBJ2-2
CASSERDRGELFF
>TRBV6-6|TRBJ1-2
CASSSRYTNYGYTF
>TRBV19|TRBJ1-4
CASSNGRVREKLFF
>TRBV5-1|TRBJ1-2
CASSHGTVANYGYTF
>TRBV7-9|TRBJ2-1
CASRRLADYNEQFF
>TRBV19|TRBJ2-5
CASSILAGGYQETQYF
>TRBV11-1|TRBJ2-2
CASSLWGQPNTGELFF
>TRBV21-1|TRBJ1-5
CASSKTGTGGASNQPQHF
>TRBV7-9|TRBJ1-1
CASSLEGSEAFF
>TRBV7-8|TRBJ2-1
CASTLTRDGYNEQFF
>TRBV29-1|TRBJ1-1
CSVEFGPGYTEAFF
>TRBV28|TRBJ1-4
CASSSTGGEKLFF
>TRBV2|TRBJ2-5
CASATDPTTQYF
>TRBV15|TRBJ2-7
CATSREIAGPYEQYF
>TRBV6-6|TRBJ1-5
CASRPREIQPQHF
>TRBV7-2|TRBJ2-3
CASSLGGTDTQYF
>TRBV6-5|TRBJ1-5
CASTGALRNQPQHF
>TRBV4-2|TRBJ2-6
CASSQDGFWSPHGANVLTF
>TRBV29-1|TRBJ2-1
CSVPRALKVGEQFF
>TRBV5-1|TRBJ1-1
CASSNIVGTEAFF